The clone carrying this T cell receptor beta chain has a single count. Its antigen is as yet unknown. Just one base apart from a much larger clone, this may be a read error. There were TCR beta CDR3 regions amplified from RNA transcripts. In the first-round RT-PCR of the TCR CDR3, the HTBI primer set was used. Via MiXCR, TCRdb re-called the multiplex PCR reads, giving one row per CDR3 protein. The sample has around 540,000 distinct CDR3 sequences, 15% to 20% seen once; the top ten hold around 28%. These data belong to a study of T cells in Graves' hyperthyroidism and ophthalmopathy. Study-wide results and caveats: The model predicted ophthalmopathy a median 6.5 months before onset.

The V gene lost 0 bases and the J gene lost 9 bases, with 15 bases spanning the gap. This CDR3 spans 14 amino acids. Germline CDR1 MNHEY, CDR2 SMNVEV (reference sequence). The chain recombines TRBV27 with TRBJ2-7; D is perhaps TRBD2 (6 bases). Sequencing was done on a sample of blood. This TCR derives from a woman aged 25 to 39 with Graves' ophthalmopathy. CDR3 region: CASSLSRGKTGQYF. In nucleotides, the CDR3 is TGTGCCAGCAGTTTATCCCGCGGGAAGACTGGGCAGTACTTC.